This TCR beta chain was documented in a study of T cells in Graves' hyperthyroidism and ophthalmopathy. This clonotype was counted at least ten times. Amplification of TCR beta CDR3 regions was performed using RNA transcripts as template. First-round RT-PCR with HTBI primers amplified the TCR CDR3 region. TCRdb itself ran the multiplex PCR reads through MiXCR, one entry per CDR3 protein. The sample contains 600,000 to 750,000 distinct CDR3 sequences, roughly 17% of which appear only once. Uncontrolled infection, other autoimmune disease, pregnancy or lactation disqualified patients from enrolment. This CDR3 has 14 amino acids. Trimming shortened V by 6 bases and J by 3 bases, and 9 bases separated the two germline ends.

This TCR was recovered from a man aged 45-65 years with Graves' hyperthyroidism. The chain recombines TRBV12-3 or TRBV12-4 with TRBJ1-6; D is possibly TRBD1 (6 bases). Sequenced: blood. This chain's CDR3 is CASSSGHYNSPLHF. The CDR3 coding sequence is TGTGCCAGCAGCTCGGGACACTATAATTCACCCCTCCACTTT.